The present TCR beta chain was sequenced within a study of blood T cell repertoires in COVID-19. Study background: Samples representing acute and convalescent COVID-19 were sourced from the United States, Italy and Spain. T cells, B-cell-depleted T cells, or PBMCs provided the cDNA or gDNA that served as material.

The protocol was immunoSEQ multiplex PCR, while the TCRdb copy is restricted to in-frame clones and leaves out a portion. This sample yields about 16,000 clones, of which approximately 92% are seen a single time; approximately 7.1% belongs to the top ten. Germline V gene lookup returns CDR1 KGHSH and CDR2 LQKENI. This CDR3 has 15 residues. V gave up 0 bases and J gave up 2 bases; unmatched junction bases: 4. Sequencing was done on a sample of peripheral blood. The rearrangement joins TRBV18 to TRBJ2-7; 7 nucleotides agree with TRBD2. The source of this sequence is a human donor with active COVID-19. The donor label of this sample is uncertain. CDR3 region: CASSPPSSGTYEQYF. As DNA, the CDR3 is TGTGCCAGCTCACCACCGTCTAGCGGAACCTACGAGCAGTACTTC.